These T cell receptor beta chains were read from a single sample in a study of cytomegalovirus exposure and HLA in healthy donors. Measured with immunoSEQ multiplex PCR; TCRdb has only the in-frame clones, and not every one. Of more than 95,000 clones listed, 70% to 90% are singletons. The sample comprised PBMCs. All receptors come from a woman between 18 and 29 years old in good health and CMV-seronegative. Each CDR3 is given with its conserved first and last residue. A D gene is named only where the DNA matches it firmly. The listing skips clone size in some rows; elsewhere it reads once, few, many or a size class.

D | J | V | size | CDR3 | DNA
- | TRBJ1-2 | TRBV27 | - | CASSLLQGNYGYTF | TGTGCCAGCAGTTTACTGCAGGGGAACTATGGCTACACCTTC
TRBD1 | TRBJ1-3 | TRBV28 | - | CASSFRDRSSGNTIYF | TGTGCCAGCAGTTTCCGGGACAGAAGCTCTGGAAACACCATATATTTT
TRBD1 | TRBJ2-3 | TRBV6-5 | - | CASRQGYGTDTQYF | TGTGCCAGCAGACAGGGGTACGGCACAGATACGCAGTATTTT
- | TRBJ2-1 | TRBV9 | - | CASSVFDTEQFF | TGTGCCAGCAGCGTATTTGACACCGAGCAGTTCTTC
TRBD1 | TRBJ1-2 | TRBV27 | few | CASSDRVTWGYTF | TGTGCCAGCTCGGACAGGGTAACTTGGGGCTACACCTTC
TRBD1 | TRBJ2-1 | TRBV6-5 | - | CASSRTGPYNNEQFF | TGTGCCAGCAGTCGGACAGGACCTTATAACAATGAGCAGTTCTTC
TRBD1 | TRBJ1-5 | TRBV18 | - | CASSLDRTLQPQHF | TGTGCCAGCTCACTGGACAGGACCCTTCAGCCCCAGCATTTT
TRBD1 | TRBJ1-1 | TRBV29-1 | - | CSARQGTLWGDFMNTEAFF | TGCAGCGCCAGACAGGGGACACTTTGGGGGGATTTTATGAACACTGAAGCTTTCTTT
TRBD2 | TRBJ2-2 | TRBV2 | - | CASSATFSGKDTGELFF | TGTGCCAGCAGTGCAACGTTCAGCGGGAAGGACACCGGGGAGCTGTTTTTT
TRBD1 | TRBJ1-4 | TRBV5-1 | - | CASSGQANEKLFF | TGCGCCAGCAGCGGACAGGCGAATGAAAAACTGTTTTTT
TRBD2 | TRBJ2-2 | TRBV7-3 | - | CASSLTRLAGGPNTGELFF | TGTGCCAGCAGCTTAACCCGACTAGCGGGGGGCCCGAACACCGGGGAGCTGTTTTTT
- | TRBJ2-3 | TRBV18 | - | CASSPPSGTVATDTQYF | TGTGCCAGCTCACCACCTTCGGGAACGGTTGCCACAGATACGCAGTATTTT
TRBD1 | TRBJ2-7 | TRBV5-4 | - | CASSVQGAREQYF | TGTGCCAGCAGCGTACAGGGGGCGCGCGAGCAGTACTTC
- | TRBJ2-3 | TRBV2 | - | CASSERARYTDTQYF | TGTGCCAGCAGTGAGCGGGCTCGGTACACAGATACGCAGTATTTT
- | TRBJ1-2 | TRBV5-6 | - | CASSFSQAPIPYGYTF | TGTGCCAGCAGCTTTTCTCAGGCTCCAATTCCCTATGGCTACACCTTC
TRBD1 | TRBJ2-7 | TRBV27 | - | CASSPTGVRYEQYF | TGTGCCAGCAGTCCCACAGGGGTGCGGTACGAGCAGTACTTC
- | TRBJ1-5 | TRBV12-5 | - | CASGLVRVFQPQHF | TGTGCTAGTGGTTTGGTACGGGTATTTCAGCCCCAGCATTTT
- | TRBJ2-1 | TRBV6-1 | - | CASSAGLLPSYNEQFF | TGTGCCAGCAGTGCTGGACTACTCCCCTCCTACAATGAGCAGTTCTTC
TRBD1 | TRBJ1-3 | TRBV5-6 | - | CASSPTKTGNTIYF | TGTGCCAGCAGCCCCACTAAGACAGGGAACACCATATATTTT
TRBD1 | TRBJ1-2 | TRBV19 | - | CASGGQGILGYTF | TGTGCCAGTGGAGGACAGGGGATCCTTGGCTACACCTTC
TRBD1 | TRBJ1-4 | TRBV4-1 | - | CASSQVGTGESGKLFF | TGCGCCAGCAGCCAAGTGGGGACAGGGGAGTCGGGGAAACTGTTTTTT
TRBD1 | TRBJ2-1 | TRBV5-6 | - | CASSFFGQGINEQFF | TGTGCCAGCAGCTTCTTCGGACAGGGTATCAATGAGCAGTTCTTC
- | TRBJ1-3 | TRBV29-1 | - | CSVDGGPPSGNTIYF | TGCAGCGTTGATGGAGGGCCCCCCTCTGGAAACACCATATATTTT
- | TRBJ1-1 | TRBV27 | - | CASSLEMNTEAFF | TGTGCCAGCAGTTTGGAGATGAACACTGAAGCTTTCTTT
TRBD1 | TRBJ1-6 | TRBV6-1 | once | CASISGTGNSPLHF | TGTGCCAGCATTTCCGGGACAGGGAATTCACCCCTCCACTTT
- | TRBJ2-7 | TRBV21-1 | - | CASSKFDRSGGHEQYF | TGTGCCAGCAGCAAATTCGACAGGTCGGGCGGCCACGAGCAGTACTTC
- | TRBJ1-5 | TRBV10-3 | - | CAISESGAGKNQPQHF | TGTGCCATCAGTGAGTCGGGGGCAGGGAAAAATCAGCCCCAGCATTTT
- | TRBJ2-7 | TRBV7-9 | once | CASSLGPGTTYEQYF | TGTGCCAGCAGCTTAGGTCCCGGGACAACCTACGAGCAGTACTTC
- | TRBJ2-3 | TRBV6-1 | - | CASSDHTDTQYF | TGTGCCAGCAGTGATCACACAGATACGCAGTATTTT
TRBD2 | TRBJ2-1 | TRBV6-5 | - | CASSYRGRGLTNEQFF | TGTGCCAGCAGTTACCGCGGGAGGGGTCTTACGAATGAGCAGTTCTTC
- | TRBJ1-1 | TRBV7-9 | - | CASSLEVKRNTNTEAFF | TGTGCCAGCAGCTTAGAGGTTAAGCGGAACACGAACACTGAAGCTTTCTTT
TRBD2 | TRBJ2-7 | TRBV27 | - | CASSLTSGSYEQYF | TGTGCCAGCAGTCTAACTAGCGGGAGCTACGAGCAGTATTTC
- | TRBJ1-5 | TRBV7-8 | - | CASSLLILTGTQPQHF | TGTGCCAGCAGCTTACTAATACTTACAGGGACCCAGCCCCAGCATTTT
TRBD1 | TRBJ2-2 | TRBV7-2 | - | CASSLAGQGTTGELFF | TGTGCCAGCAGCTTAGCGGGACAGGGAACCACCGGGGAGCTGTTTTTT
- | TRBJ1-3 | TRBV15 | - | CATSRDTRGNTIYF | TGTGCCACCAGCAGAGATACTAGGGGAAACACCATATATTTT
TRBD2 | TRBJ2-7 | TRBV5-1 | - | CASSLTSGGALQYF | TGCGCCAGCAGCTTGACTAGCGGGGGGGCTTTGCAGTACTTC
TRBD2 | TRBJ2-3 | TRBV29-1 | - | CSVGSVRGAYTDTQYF | TGCAGCGTTGGCTCGGTGCGGGGGGCCTACACAGATACGCAGTATTTT
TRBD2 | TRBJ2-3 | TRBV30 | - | CAWSPSGGADTQYF | TGTGCCTGGAGCCCTAGCGGGGGGGCTGATACGCAGTATTTT
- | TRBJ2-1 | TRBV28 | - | CASSSPPGLNNEQFF | TGTGCCAGCAGTTCACCCCCGGGACTCAACAATGAGCAGTTCTTC
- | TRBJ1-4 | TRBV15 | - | CATSGRANEKLFF | TGTGCCACCAGCGGGCGGGCTAATGAAAAACTGTTTTTT
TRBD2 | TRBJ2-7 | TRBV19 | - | CASHHPGGSSYEQYF | TGTGCCAGTCACCATCCAGGCGGGAGCTCCTACGAGCAGTACTTC
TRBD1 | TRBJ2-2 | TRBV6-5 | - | CASTLGQGWSGELFF | TGTGCCAGCACCTTAGGACAGGGATGGTCCGGGGAGCTGTTTTTT
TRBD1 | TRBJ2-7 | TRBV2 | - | CASSRQGAKYEQYF | TGTGCCAGCAGCAGACAGGGGGCTAAGTACGAGCAGTACTTC
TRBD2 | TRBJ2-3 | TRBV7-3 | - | CASSLIAGSGTDTQYF | TGTGCCAGCAGCTTAATAGCGGGGTCCGGTACAGATACGCAGTATTTT
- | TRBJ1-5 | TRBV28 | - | CASSLFGGGNQPQHF | TGTGCCAGCAGTTTATTCGGGGGGGGCAATCAGCCCCAGCATTTT
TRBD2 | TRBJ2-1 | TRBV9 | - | CASSAGGAYPYNEQFF | TGTGCCAGCAGCGCCGGGGGGGCCTACCCCTACAATGAGCAGTTCTTC
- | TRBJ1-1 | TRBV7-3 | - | CASKVDRLDTEAFF | TGTGCCAGCAAAGTAGATCGGTTGGACACTGAAGCTTTCTTT
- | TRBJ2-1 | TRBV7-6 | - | CASSRTSSSYNEQFF | TGTGCCAGCAGTCGAACTTCTAGCTCCTACAATGAGCAGTTCTTC
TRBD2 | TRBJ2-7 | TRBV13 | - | CASSSGLAVYEQYF | TGTGCCAGCAGCTCGGGACTAGCGGTATACGAGCAGTACTTC
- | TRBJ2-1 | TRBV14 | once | CASSQEGGFSYNEQFF | TGTGCCAGCAGCCAAGAAGGGGGTTTTTCCTACAATGAGCAGTTCTTC
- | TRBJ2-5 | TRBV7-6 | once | CASSLGPAEEETQYF | TGTGCCAGCAGCTTAGGGCCAGCCGAGGAAGAGACCCAGTACTTC
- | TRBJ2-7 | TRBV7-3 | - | CASSLKFGAGSSYEQYF | TGTGCCAGCAGCTTAAAGTTTGGGGCGGGGAGCTCCTACGAGCAGTACTTC
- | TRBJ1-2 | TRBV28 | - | CASSLGQANYGYTF | TGTGCCAGCAGTTTAGGGCAGGCTAACTATGGCTACACCTTC
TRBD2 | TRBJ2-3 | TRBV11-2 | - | CASSLGEGSGTDTQYF | TGTGCCAGCAGCTTAGGGGAGGGATCCGGCACAGATACGCAGTATTTT
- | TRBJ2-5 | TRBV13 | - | CASSFGETQYF | TGTGCCAGCAGCTTCGGGGAGACCCAGTACTTC
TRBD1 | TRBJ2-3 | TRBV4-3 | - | CASSRTGGTDTQYF | TGCGCCAGCAGCCGGACAGGGGGCACAGATACGCAGTATTTT